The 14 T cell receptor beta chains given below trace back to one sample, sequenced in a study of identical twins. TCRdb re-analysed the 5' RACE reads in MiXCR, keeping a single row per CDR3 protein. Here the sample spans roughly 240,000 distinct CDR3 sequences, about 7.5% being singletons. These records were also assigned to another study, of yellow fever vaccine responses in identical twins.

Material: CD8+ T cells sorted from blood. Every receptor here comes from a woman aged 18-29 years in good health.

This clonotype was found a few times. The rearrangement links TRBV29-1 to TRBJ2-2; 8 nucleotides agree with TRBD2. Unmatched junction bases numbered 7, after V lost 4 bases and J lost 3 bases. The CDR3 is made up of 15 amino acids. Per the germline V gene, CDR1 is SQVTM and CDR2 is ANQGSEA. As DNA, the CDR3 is TGCAGCGTTGGCGGGGGGCCCCCCTACACCGGGGAGCTGTTTTTT. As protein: CSVGGGPPYTGELFF.

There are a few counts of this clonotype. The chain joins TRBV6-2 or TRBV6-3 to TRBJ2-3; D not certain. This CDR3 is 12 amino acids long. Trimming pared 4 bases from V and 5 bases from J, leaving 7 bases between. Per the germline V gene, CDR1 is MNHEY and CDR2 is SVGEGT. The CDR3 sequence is CASSFDEDTQYF. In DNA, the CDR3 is TGTGCCAGCAGTTTCGACGAAGATACGCAGTATTTT.

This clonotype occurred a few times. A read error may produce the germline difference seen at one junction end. The DNA for the CDR3 is TGTGCCAGCAGTCCCACTCAAGCGACCCAGTACTTC. This codes for CASSPTQATQYF. The rearrangement joins TRBV28 to TRBJ2-5; D is unresolved. CDR1 MDHEN and CDR2 SYDVKM come from the germline V gene. The CDR3 is 12 residues long.

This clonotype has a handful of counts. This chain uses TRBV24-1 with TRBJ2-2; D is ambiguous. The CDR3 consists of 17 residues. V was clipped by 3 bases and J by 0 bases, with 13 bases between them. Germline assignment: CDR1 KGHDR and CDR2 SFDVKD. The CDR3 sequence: CATSDLRFPANTGELFF. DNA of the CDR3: TGTGCCACCAGTGATCTCCGTTTCCCAGCGAACACCGGGGAGCTGTTTTTT.

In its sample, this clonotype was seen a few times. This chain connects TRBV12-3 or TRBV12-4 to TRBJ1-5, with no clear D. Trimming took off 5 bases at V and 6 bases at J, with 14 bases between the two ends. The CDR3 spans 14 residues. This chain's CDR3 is CASSERLEGQPQHF. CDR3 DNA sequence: TGTGCCAGCAGTGAACGACTAGAGGGTCAGCCCCAGCATTTT.

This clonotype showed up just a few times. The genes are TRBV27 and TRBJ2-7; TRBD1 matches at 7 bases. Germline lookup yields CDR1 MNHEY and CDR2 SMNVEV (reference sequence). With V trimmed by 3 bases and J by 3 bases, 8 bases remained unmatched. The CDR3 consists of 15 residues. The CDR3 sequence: CASSFSGTALYEQYF. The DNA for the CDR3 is TGTGCCAGCAGTTTTTCCGGGACAGCGCTCTACGAGCAGTACTTC.

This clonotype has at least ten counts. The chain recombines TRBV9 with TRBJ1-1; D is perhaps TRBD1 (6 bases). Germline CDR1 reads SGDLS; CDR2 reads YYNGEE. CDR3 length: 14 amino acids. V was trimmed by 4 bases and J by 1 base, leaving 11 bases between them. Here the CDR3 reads CASSIRQANTEAFF. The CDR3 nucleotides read TGTGCCAGCAGCATTCGACAGGCGAACACTGAAGCTTTCTTT.

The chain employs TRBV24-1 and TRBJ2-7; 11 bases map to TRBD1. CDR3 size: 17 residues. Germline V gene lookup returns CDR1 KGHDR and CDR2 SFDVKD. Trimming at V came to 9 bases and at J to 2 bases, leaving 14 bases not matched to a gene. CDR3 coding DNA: TGTGCCACCGTCGGACAGGGGGCTTCCTATTCCGCCTACGAGCAGTACTTC. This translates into CATVGQGASYSAYEQYF.

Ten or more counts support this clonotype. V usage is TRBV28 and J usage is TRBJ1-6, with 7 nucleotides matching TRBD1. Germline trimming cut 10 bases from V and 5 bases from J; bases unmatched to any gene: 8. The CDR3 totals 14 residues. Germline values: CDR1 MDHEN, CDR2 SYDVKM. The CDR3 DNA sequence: TGTGCCACCCAGACCGGGACAGATAATTCACCCCTCCACTTT. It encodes CATQTGTDNSPLHF. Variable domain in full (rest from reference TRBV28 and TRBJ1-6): DVKVTQSSRYLVKRTGEKVFLECVQDMDHENMFWYRQDPGLGLRLIYFSYDVKMKEKGDIPEGYSVSREKKERFSLILESASTNQTSMYLCATQTGTDNSPLHFGNGTRLTVT.

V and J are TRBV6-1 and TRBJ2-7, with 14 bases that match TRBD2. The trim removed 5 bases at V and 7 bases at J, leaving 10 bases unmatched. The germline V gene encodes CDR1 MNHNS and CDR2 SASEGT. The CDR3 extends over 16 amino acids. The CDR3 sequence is CASSPTSGGALDEQYV. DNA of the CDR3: TGTGCCAGCAGTCCGACTAGCGGGGGGGCTTTGGATGAGCAGTACGTC.

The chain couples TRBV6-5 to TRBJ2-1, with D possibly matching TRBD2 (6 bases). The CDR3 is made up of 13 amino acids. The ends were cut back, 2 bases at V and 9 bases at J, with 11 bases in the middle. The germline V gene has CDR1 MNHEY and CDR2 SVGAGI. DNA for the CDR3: TGTGCCAGCAGTTACACGACTAGTTTTGAGCAGTTCTTC. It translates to CASSYTTSFEQFF.

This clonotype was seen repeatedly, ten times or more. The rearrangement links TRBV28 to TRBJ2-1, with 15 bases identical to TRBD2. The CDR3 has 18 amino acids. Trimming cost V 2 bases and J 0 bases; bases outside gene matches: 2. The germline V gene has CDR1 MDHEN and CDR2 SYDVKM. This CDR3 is CASSLGLAGGSSYNEQFF. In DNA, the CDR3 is TGTGCCAGCAGTTTAGGACTAGCGGGAGGGAGCTCCTACAATGAGCAGTTCTTC.

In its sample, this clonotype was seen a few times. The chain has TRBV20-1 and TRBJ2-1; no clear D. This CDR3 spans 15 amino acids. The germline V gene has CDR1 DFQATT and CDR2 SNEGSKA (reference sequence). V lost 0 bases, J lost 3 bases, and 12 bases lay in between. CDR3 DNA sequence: TGCAGTGCTAGAGATGTCTCGGCAAACTACAATGAGCAGTTCTTC. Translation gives CSARDVSANYNEQFF.

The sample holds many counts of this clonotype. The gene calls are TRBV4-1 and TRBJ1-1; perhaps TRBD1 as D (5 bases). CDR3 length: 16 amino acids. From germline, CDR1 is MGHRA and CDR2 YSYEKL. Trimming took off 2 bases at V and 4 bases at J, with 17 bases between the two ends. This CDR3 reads CASSQRAGGGGTEAFF. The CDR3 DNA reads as TGCGCCAGCAGCCAACGTGCCGGGGGAGGCGGCACTGAAGCTTTCTTT.